This is a list of T cell receptor beta chains from one sample in a study of blood T cell repertoires in COVID-19. Measured with immunoSEQ multiplex PCR; TCRdb has only the in-frame clones, and not every one. The sample has tens of thousands of clones; 90% to 95% are singletons. Sequences were obtained from peripheral blood. These receptor sequences come from a human donor in a cohort sampled during active COVID-19. Each CDR3 is given with its conserved first and last residue. Each record gives: J gene, clone size, V gene, D gene, CDR3 DNA, CDR3 protein. D genes are given only for firm matches. Part of the rows lack a size; the others show once, few, many or a class for expanded clones.

TRBJ1-5,.,TRBV27,TRBD1,TGTGCCAGCAGTTGGAGGGGGCGCGATCAGCCCCAGCATTTT,CASSWRGRDQPQHF
TRBJ1-3,.,TRBV6-4,TRBD1,TGTGCCAGCAGCGAGAAGGACAGGCTTCACTCTGGAAACACCATATATTTT,CASSEKDRLHSGNTIYF
TRBJ1-2,.,TRBV2,.,TGTGCCAGCAGTGAATTCGCGGAAGGCTACACCTTC,CASSEFAEGYTF
TRBJ2-1,.,TRBV28,TRBD2,TGTGCCAGTGAGACTAGCTCCAAGCAGTTCTTC,CASETSSKQFF
TRBJ1-2,.,TRBV7-9,.,TGTGCCAGCAGCCCGGACACCCCTCATGGCTACACCTTC,CASSPDTPHGYTF
TRBJ1-4,.,TRBV19,.,TGTGCCAGTAGTATTATATCGGCAGGGAAAAGAGAACTGTTTTTT,CASSIISAGKRELFF
TRBJ2-3,once,TRBV28,TRBD1,TGTGCCAGCAGTTCTATCAGGGGGACCACACGTACGCAGTATTTT,CASSSIRGTTRTQYF
TRBJ1-6,.,TRBV7-2,.,TGTGCCAGCAGCTTAGGACAGCGCTCCTATAATTCACCCCTCCACTTT,CASSLGQRSYNSPLHF
TRBJ1-2,once,TRBV4-3,.,TGCGCCAGCAGCCAAGAACGGGCCAGGGGAGATGGCTACACCTTC,CASSQERARGDGYTF
TRBJ1-1,.,TRBV5-8,.,TGTGCCAGCAGCCAGGTACACGCTTATGAAGCTTTCTTT,CASSQVHAYEAFF